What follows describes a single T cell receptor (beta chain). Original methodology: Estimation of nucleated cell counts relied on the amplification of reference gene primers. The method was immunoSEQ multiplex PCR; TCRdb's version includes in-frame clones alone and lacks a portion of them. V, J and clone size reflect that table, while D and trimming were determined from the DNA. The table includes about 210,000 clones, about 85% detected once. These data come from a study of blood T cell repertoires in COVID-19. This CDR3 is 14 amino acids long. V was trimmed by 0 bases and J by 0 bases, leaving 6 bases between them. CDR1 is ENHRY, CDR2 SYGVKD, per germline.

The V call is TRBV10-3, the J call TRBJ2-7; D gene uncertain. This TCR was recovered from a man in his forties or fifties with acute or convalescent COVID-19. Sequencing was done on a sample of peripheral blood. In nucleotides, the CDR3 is TGTGCCATCAGTGAGTCTACAGCCTCCTACGAGCAGTACTTC. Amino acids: CAISESTASYEQYF.